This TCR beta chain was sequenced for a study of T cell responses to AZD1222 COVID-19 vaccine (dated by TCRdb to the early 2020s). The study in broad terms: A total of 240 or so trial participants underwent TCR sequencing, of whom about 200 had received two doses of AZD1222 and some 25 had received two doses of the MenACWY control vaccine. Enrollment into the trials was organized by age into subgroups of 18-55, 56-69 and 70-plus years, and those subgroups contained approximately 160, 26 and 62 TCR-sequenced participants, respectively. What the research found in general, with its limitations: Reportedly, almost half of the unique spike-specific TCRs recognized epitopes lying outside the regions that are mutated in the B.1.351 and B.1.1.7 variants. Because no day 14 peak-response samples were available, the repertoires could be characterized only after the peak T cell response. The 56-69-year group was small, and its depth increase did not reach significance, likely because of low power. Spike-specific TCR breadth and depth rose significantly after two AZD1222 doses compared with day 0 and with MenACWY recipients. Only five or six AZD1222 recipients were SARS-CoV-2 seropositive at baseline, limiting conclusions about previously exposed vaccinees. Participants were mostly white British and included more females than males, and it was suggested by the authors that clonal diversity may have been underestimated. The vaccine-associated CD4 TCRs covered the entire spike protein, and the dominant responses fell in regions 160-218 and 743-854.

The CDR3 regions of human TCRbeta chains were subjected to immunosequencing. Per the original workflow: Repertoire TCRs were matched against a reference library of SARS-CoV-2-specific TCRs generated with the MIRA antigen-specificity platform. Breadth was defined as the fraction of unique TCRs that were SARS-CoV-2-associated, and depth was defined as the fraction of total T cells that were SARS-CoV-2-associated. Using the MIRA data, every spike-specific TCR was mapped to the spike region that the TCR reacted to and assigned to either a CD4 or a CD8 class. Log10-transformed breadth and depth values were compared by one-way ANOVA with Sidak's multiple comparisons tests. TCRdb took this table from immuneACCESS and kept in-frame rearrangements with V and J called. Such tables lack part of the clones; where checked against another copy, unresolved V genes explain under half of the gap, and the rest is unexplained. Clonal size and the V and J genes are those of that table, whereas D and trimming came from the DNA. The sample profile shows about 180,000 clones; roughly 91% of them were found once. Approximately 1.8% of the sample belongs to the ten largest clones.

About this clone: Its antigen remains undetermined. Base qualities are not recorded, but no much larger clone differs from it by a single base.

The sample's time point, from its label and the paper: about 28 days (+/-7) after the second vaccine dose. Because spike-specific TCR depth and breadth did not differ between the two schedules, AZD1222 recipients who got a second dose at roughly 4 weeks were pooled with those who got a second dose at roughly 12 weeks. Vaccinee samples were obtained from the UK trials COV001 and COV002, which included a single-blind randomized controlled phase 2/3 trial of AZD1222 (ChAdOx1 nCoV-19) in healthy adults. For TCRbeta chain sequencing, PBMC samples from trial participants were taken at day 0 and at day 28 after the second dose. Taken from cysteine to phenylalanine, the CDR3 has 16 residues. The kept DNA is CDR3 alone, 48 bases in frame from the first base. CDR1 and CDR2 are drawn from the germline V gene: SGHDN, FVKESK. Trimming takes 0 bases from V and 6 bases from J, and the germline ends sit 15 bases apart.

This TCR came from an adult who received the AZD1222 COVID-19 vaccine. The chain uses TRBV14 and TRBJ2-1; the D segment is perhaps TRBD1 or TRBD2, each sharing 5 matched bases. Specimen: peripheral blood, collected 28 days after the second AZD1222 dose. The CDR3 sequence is CASSQDRGQGSNEQFF. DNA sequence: TGTGCCAGCAGCCAAGATAGAGGGCAGGGAAGCAATGAGCAGTTCTTC.